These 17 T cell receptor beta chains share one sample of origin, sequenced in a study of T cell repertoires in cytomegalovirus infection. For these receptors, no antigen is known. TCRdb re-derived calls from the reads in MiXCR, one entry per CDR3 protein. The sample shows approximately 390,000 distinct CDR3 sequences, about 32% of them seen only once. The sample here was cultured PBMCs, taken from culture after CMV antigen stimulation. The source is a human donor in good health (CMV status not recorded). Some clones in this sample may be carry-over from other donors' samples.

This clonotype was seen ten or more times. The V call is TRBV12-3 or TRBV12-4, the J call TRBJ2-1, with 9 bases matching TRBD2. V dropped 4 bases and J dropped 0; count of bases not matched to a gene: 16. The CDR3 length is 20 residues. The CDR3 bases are TGTGCCAGCAGTTCATCTTTGGGTTTCGGAGCGGGAGGCTCCTACAATGAGCAGTTCTTC. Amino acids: CASSSSLGFGAGGSYNEQFF.

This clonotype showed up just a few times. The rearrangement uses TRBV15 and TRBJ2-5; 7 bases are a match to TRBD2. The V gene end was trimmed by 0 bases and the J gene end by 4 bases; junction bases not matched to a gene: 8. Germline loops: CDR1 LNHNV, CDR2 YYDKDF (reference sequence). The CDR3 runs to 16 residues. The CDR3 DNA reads TGTGCCACCAGCAGAGATACGATTGGCGGGAGAGAGACCCAGTACTTC. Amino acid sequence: CATSRDTIGGRETQYF.

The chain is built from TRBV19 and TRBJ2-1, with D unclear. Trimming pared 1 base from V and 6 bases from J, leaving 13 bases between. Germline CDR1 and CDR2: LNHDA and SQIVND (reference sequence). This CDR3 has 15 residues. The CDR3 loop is CASSIVASASNEQFF. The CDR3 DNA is TGTGCCAGTAGTATAGTGGCATCAGCTAGCAATGAGCAGTTCTTC.

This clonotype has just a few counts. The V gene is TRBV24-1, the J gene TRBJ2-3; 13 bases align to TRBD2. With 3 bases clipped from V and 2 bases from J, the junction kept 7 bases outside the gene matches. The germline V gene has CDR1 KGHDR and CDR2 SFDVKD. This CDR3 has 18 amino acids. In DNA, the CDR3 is TGTGCCACCAGTGATCCGCGGACTAGCGGGGGAATCACAGATACGCAGTATTTT. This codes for CATSDPRTSGGITDTQYF.

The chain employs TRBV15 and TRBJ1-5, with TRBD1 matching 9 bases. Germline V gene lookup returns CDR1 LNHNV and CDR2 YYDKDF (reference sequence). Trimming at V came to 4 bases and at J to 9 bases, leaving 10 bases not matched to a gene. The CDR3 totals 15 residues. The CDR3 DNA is TGTGCCACCAGCAAAGAACAGGGGGCATCCTTGCCCCAGCATTTT. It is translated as CATSKEQGASLPQHF.

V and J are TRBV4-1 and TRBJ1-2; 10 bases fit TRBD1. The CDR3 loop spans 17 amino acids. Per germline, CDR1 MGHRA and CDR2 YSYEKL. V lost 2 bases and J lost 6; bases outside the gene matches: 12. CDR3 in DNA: TGCGCCAGCAGCCAACGACGACAGGGGGCGCGGAATCATGGCTACACCTTC. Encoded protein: CASSQRRQGARNHGYTF.

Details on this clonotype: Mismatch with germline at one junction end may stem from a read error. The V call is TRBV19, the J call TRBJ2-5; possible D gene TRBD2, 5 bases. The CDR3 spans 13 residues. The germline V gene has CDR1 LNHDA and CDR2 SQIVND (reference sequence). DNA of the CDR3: TGTGCCAGTAGTTCGAGGGCCCAAGAGACCCAGCACTTC. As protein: CASSSRAQETQHF.

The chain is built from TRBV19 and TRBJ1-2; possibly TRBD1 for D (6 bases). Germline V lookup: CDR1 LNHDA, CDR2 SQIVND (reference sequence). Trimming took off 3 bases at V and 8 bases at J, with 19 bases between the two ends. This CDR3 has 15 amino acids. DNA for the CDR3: TGTGCCAGTAGTATGGGGGGTTGGGGGGCGGACGGCTACACCTTC. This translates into CASSMGGWGADGYTF.

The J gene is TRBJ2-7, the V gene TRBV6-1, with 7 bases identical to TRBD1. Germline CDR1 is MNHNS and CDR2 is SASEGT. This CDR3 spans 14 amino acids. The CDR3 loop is CATSPGQVGYEQYV. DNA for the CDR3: TGTGCCACCAGTCCCGGACAGGTCGGCTACGAGCAGTACGTC.

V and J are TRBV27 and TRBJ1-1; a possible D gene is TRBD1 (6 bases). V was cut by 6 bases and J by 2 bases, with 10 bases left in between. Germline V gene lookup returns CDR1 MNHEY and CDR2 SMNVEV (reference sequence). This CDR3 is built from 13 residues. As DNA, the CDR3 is TGTGCCAGCAGCCACAGGGAAAACACTGAAGCTTTCTTT. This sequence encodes CASSHRENTEAFF.

The chain's CDR3 is CSARGQGGQPQHF. The CDR3 nucleotides read TGCAGTGCTAGAGGACAGGGGGGTCAGCCCCAGCATTTT. This chain joins TRBV20-1 and TRBJ1-5; TRBD1 matches at 9 bases. CDR3 length: 13 residues. Trimming cost V 1 base and J 6 bases; bases outside gene matches: 1. In germline, CDR1 is DFQATT, CDR2 SNEGSKA (reference sequence).

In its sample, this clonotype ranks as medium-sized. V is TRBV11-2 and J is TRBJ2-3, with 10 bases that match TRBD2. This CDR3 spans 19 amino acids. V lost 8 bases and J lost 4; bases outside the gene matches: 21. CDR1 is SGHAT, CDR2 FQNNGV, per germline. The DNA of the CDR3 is TGTGCCAGCCAAATTAAAAGGACGAGCGGGAGGGGGAAACCAGATACGCAGTATTTT. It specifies CASQIKRTSGRGKPDTQYF.

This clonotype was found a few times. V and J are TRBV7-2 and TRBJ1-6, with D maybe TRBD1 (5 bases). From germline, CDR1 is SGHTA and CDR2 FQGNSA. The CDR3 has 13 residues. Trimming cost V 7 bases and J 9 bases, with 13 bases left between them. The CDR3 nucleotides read TGTGCCAGCACCACGACGGGGCCTTCACCCCTCCACTTT. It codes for CASTTTGPSPLHF.

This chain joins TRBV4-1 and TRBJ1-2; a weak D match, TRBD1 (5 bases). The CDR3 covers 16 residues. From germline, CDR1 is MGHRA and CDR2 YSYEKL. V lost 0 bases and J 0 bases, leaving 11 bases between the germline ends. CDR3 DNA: TGCGCCAGCAGCCAAGATGCCGCAGGGACTAACTATGGCTACACCTTC. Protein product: CASSQDAAGTNYGYTF.

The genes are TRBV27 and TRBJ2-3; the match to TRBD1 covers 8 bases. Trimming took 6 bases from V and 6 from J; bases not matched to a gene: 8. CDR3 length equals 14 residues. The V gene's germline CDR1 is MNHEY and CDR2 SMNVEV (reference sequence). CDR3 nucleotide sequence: TGTGCCAGCAGCGGACAGGGTCCAAGGGATACGCAGTATTTT. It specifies CASSGQGPRDTQYF.

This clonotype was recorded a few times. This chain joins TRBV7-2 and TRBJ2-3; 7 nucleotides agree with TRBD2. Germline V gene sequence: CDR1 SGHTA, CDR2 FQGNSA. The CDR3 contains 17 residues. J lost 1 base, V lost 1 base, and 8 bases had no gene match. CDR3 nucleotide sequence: TGTGCCAGCAGCTTAGTAGGGACTACTCGACGCACAGATACGCAGTATTTT. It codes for CASSLVGTTRRTDTQYF.

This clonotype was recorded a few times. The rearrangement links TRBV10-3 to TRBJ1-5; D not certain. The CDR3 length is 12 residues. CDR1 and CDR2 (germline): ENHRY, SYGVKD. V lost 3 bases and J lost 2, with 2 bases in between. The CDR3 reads CAISDGNQPQHF. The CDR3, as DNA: TGTGCCATCAGTGATGGCAATCAGCCCCAGCATTTT.